This T cell receptor beta chain was sequenced during a study of cytomegalovirus exposure and HLA in healthy donors. V was cut by 2 bases and J by 8 bases, with 16 bases left in between. This CDR3 region has 15 residues. The V gene's germline CDR1 is MDHEN and CDR2 SYDVKM. Primers: 60 Vbeta forward and 13 Jbeta reverse. Measured with immunoSEQ multiplex PCR; TCRdb has only the in-frame clones, and not every one. The sample includes about 160,000 clones, roughly 80% seen only once; the top ten take roughly 4.3%. The TCR was taken from a man in his fifties in good health and CMV-seropositive. The chain combines TRBV28 with TRBJ2-1; D not certain. Sample: PBMCs. The CDR3 is CASSLSLRSRYEQFF. CDR3 nucleotides: TGTGCCAGCAGTTTAAGTTTGCGTTCGCGCTATGAGCAGTTCTTC. Filled out from reference TRBV28 and TRBJ2-1, the complete variable domain reads DVKVTQSSRYLVKRTGEKVFLECVQDMDHENMFWYRQDPGLGLRLIYFSYDVKMKEKGDIPEGYSVSREKKERFSLILESASTNQTSMYLCASSLSLRSRYEQFFGPGTRLTVL.